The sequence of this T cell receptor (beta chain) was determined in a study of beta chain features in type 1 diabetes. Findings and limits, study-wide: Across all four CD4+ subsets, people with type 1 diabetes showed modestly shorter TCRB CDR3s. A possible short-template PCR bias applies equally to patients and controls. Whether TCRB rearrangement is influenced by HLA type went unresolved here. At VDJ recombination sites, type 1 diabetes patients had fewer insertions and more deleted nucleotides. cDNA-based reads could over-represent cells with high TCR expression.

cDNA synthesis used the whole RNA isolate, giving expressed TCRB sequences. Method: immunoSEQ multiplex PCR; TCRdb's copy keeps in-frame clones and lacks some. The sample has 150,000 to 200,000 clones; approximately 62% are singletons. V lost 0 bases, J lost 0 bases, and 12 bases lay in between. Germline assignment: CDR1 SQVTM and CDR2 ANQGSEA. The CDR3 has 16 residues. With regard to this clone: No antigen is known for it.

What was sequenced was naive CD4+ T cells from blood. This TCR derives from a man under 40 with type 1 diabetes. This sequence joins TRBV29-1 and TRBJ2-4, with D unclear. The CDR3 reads CSVEDQSILAKNIQYF. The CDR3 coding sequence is TGCAGCGTTGAAGATCAGTCCATTCTAGCCAAAAACATTCAGTACTTC.